These 26 T cell receptor beta chains were all obtained from the same sample, sequenced in a study of OX40 agonist ivuxolimab in advanced cancers. Repertoires were generated with immunoSEQ multiplex PCR, while TCRdb's copy carries only in-frame clones and drops some. The data contain 100,000 or so clones, approximately 90% of them singletons. The sequences come from CD4+ or CD8+ T cells sorted from blood, collected in a trial of the OX40 agonist ivuxolimab. The receptors derive from an adult with an advanced solid tumor such as melanoma, head and neck, liver or kidney cancer.

The rearrangement uses TRBV6-5 and TRBJ2-3; TRBD2 aligns across 8 bases. The CDR3 spans 16 residues. The V gene end was trimmed by 1 base and the J gene end by 2 bases; junction bases not matched to a gene: 5. CDR1 is MNHEY, CDR2 SVGAGI, per germline. The CDR3 region is CASSYFSGTNTDTQYF. The CDR3 coding sequence is TGTGCCAGCAGTTACTTTAGCGGGACTAACACAGATACGCAGTATTTT.

The genes are TRBV2 and TRBJ2-5, with D unclear. The CDR3 length is 12 residues. Germline CDR1 reads SNHLY; CDR2 reads FYNNEI. Deletions cut 6 bases from V and 9 bases from J, with 14 bases between. The CDR3 DNA sequence: TGTGCCAGCAGGGACGACTTTTCTCCCCAGTACTTC. Amino acids: CASRDDFSPQYF.

This clone was seen a handful of times. The chain has TRBV5-1 and TRBJ2-1; 9 bases line up with TRBD2. The CDR3 is 13 amino acids. Germline lookup yields CDR1 SGHRS and CDR2 YFSETQ. J gave up 10 bases and V 3 bases, and 5 bases lay outside the gene matches. The CDR3 region has the DNA TGCGCCAGCAGCTACGTAGCGGGAGTCGAGCAGTTCTTC. Its protein is CASSYVAGVEQFF.

The rearrangement links TRBV19 to TRBJ2-5, with D tentatively TRBD1 (6 bases). The CDR3 contains 14 residues. Germline V gene sequence: CDR1 LNHDA, CDR2 SQIVND (reference sequence). The germline V and J ends were trimmed by 5 bases and 2 bases, with 12 bases remaining between them. As DNA, the CDR3 is TGTGCCAGTAGTGCCAGGGACATACAAGAGACCCAGTACTTC. As protein: CASSARDIQETQYF.

CDR3 protein: CASSPQVTDTQYF. CDR3 sequence (DNA): TGTGCCAGCAGCCCACAGGTCACAGATACGCAGTATTTT. The chain recombines TRBV7-6 with TRBJ2-3; TRBD1 might be the D (5 bases). Germline V CDR1 and CDR2: SGHVS, FNYEAQ. With 5 bases removed from V and 2 bases from J, the gap between germline ends came to 8 bases. The CDR3 runs to 13 residues.

This clone was seen only once. This chain joins TRBV18 and TRBJ1-3; D is unresolved. The CDR3 loop spans 14 amino acids. Trimming took off 3 bases at V and 2 bases at J, with 8 bases between the two ends. Per the germline V gene, CDR1 is KGHSH and CDR2 is LQKENI. The CDR3 here is CASSPSKAGNTIYF. The CDR3 DNA reads TGTGCCAGCTCACCCTCCAAGGCTGGAAACACCATATATTTT.

The genes are TRBV10-2 and TRBJ1-1; weak D call: TRBD1 (5 bases). Trimming stripped 8 bases from V and 3 bases from J, with 16 bases between. The germline CDR1 and CDR2 sequences are WSHSY and SAAADI. This CDR3 contains 14 residues. The CDR3 sequence is CASGPLRGDTEAFF. The CDR3, as DNA: TGCGCCAGCGGCCCCCTGCGGGGGGACACTGAAGCTTTCTTT.

The chain has TRBV19 and TRBJ2-7, with 9 nucleotides matching TRBD1. The CDR3 is 14 residues long. J was trimmed by 6 bases and V by 5 bases; bases with no gene match: 8. Germline V gives CDR1 LNHDA, CDR2 SQIVND (reference sequence). CDR3 sequence: CASSLTGTGTEQYF. The CDR3, as DNA: TGTGCCAGTAGTCTCACCGGGACAGGGACCGAGCAGTACTTC.

The chain has TRBV7-2 and TRBJ2-7, with 9 bases fitting TRBD1. The CDR3 runs 15 residues. Germline V gives CDR1 SGHTA, CDR2 FQGNSA. Germline trimming cut 5 bases from V and 2 bases from J; bases unmatched to any gene: 7. CDR3 sequence reads: CASSLTGGPAYEQYF. Here the CDR3 DNA reads TGTGCCAGCAGCCTAACAGGGGGCCCTGCCTACGAGCAGTACTTC.

The chain has TRBV9 and TRBJ2-3; no clear D gene. This CDR3 has 13 amino acids. Trimming removed 0 bases from V and 2 bases from J, with 4 bases in between. Germline-derived CDR1 and CDR2 are SGDLS and YYNGEE. Written as DNA, the CDR3 is TGTGCCAGCAGCGTAGGCGTCACAGATACGCAGTATTTT. Protein product: CASSVGVTDTQYF.

The chain carries TRBV5-1 and TRBJ1-1; D gene ambiguous. Deletions cut 4 bases from V and 1 base from J, with 8 bases between. The CDR3 contains 13 residues. Germline values: CDR1 SGHRS, CDR2 YFSETQ. The CDR3 region is CASSLRTNTEAFF. The CDR3 nucleotides are TGCGCCAGCAGCCTGCGGACGAACACTGAAGCTTTCTTT.

The rearrangement joins TRBV5-1 to TRBJ2-3; no firm D call. With 0 bases removed from V and 0 bases from J, the gap between germline ends came to 5 bases. CDR1 and CDR2 from the germline V gene are SGHRS and YFSETQ. CDR3 length: 14 residues. The CDR3 loop is CASSLDSSTDTQYF. The CDR3 DNA reads as TGCGCCAGCAGCTTGGACAGTAGCACAGATACGCAGTATTTT.

The gene calls are TRBV30 and TRBJ2-7, with D maybe TRBD2 (7 bases). The CDR3 has 14 amino acids. Trimming took 2 bases from V and 1 from J, leaving 12 bases between them. CDR1 is GTSNPN, CDR2 SVGIG, per germline (reference sequence). The DNA of the CDR3 is TGTGCCTGGAGTACAAAGGGGGGGTCCTACGAGCAGTACTTC. Its translation is CAWSTKGGSYEQYF.

This clone was found a few times. V usage is TRBV7-9 and J usage is TRBJ1-5; D gene unclear. Germline CDR1 SEHNR, CDR2 FQNEAQ (reference sequence). The CDR3 has 13 residues. V was cut by 1 base and J by 6 bases, with 7 bases left in between. In DNA form, the CDR3 reads TGTGCCAGCAGCTTAGAGGGTGCTCAGCCCCAGCATTTT. It is translated as CASSLEGAQPQHF.

CDR3 loop: CASSLRITSGISHEQFF. DNA of the CDR3: TGCGCCAGCAGCTTGAGGATCACTAGCGGGATTTCCCATGAGCAGTTCTTC. This chain connects TRBV5-1 to TRBJ2-1, with 10 positions matching TRBD2. Unmatched junction bases numbered 12, after V lost 1 base and J lost 8 bases. The CDR3 is 17 residues long. Germline lookup yields CDR1 SGHRS and CDR2 YFSETQ.

The chain joins TRBV7-2 to TRBJ2-2; 11 bases are shared with TRBD1. The V gene's germline CDR1 is SGHTA and CDR2 FQGNSA. Losses at the gene ends were 5 bases for V and 5 bases for J; bases not matched to a gene: 4. The CDR3 consists of 15 residues. CDR3 amino acids: CASSMDRGQTGELFF. The CDR3, as DNA: TGTGCCAGCAGCATGGACAGGGGGCAGACCGGGGAGCTGTTTTTT.

The J gene is TRBJ1-5, the V gene TRBV5-1, with 8 bases fitting TRBD1. Germline CDR1 and CDR2: SGHRS and YFSETQ. V lost 1 base and J lost 8; bases outside the gene matches: 8. The CDR3 totals 15 residues. The CDR3: CASSLTGTGGEPQHF. CDR3 bases: TGCGCCAGCAGCTTGACCGGGACAGGAGGCGAGCCCCAGCATTTT.

The genes are TRBV5-1 and TRBJ2-5; tentatively, D is TRBD2 (5 bases). The V gene lost 2 bases and the J gene lost 5 bases, with 22 bases spanning the gap. The CDR3 loop spans 17 amino acids. CDR1 and CDR2 from the germline V gene are SGHRS and YFSETQ. The CDR3 loop reads CASSLDPDYLSLETQYF. CDR3 in DNA: TGCGCCAGCAGCTTAGACCCTGACTATTTGTCCTTGGAGACCCAGTACTTC.

This chain links TRBV18 with TRBJ1-4; D ambiguous. The CDR3 loop spans 16 amino acids. The V and J ends lost 3 bases and 0 bases respectively, with 11 bases between them. Looked up from germline, CDR1 is KGHSH and CDR2 is LQKENI. CDR3 loop: CASSPLDTSTNEKLFF. CDR3 coding DNA: TGTGCCAGCTCACCTTTAGACACTTCAACTAATGAAAAACTGTTTTTT.

V is TRBV4-1 and J is TRBJ2-7; tentatively, D is TRBD2 (5 bases). The ends were cut back, 1 base at V and 1 base at J, with 11 bases in the middle. The CDR3 is 15 residues long. Germline V CDR1 and CDR2: MGHRA, YSYEKL. CDR3 in amino acids: CASSQVTGRSYEQYF. DNA of the CDR3: TGCGCCAGCAGCCAAGTTACGGGAAGATCCTACGAGCAGTACTTC.

This chain joins TRBV28 and TRBJ1-2; the D gene is possibly TRBD1 (6 bases). The V end was cut by 4 bases, the J end by 4 bases, with 13 bases between. CDR1 and CDR2 from the germline V gene are MDHEN and SYDVKM. The CDR3 is 14 amino acids. CDR3 residues: CASSSGQFVYGYTF. The CDR3 DNA reads as TGTGCCAGCAGTTCCGGACAGTTTGTCTATGGCTACACCTTC.

The chain carries TRBV18 and TRBJ1-3; 10 bases agree with TRBD1. Germline V CDR1 and CDR2: KGHSH, LQKENI. J gave up 3 bases and V 1 base, and 9 bases lay outside the gene matches. The CDR3 totals 18 residues. For the CDR3, the DNA is TGTGCCAGCTCACCACTAAACGGCGACAGGGGGCATGGAAACACCATATATTTT. This encodes CASSPLNGDRGHGNTIYF.

The J gene is TRBJ1-4, the V gene TRBV5-1, with D tentatively TRBD1 (6 bases). V was trimmed by 1 base and J by 8 bases, leaving 15 bases between them. The CDR3 covers 15 residues. Looked up from germline, CDR1 is SGHRS and CDR2 is YFSETQ. The CDR3 DNA follows: TGCGCCAGCAGCTTGCTGTCAGGGGAGGGGGAAAAACTGTTTTTT. Amino acid sequence: CASSLLSGEGEKLFF.

The rearrangement uses TRBV27 and TRBJ1-2; no clear D gene. The length of the CDR3 is 14 residues. The V end was cut by 3 bases, the J end by 8 bases, with 16 bases between. Per germline, CDR1 MNHEY and CDR2 SMNVEV (reference sequence). This chain's CDR3 is CASSLSRIRPGYTF. CDR3 nucleotide sequence: TGTGCCAGCAGTTTGAGCAGGATCCGTCCGGGCTACACCTTC.

The J gene is TRBJ2-1, the V gene TRBV5-8; 12 nucleotides line up with TRBD1. V trimming: 1 base; J trimming: 7 bases; junction bases outside the gene matches: 6. From germline, CDR1 is SGHTS and CDR2 YDEGEE. The CDR3 runs to 16 residues. This CDR3 is CASSLLGQGALNEQFF. In DNA, the CDR3 is TGTGCCAGCAGCTTGTTGGGACAGGGGGCGCTTAATGAGCAGTTCTTC.

The V call is TRBV28, the J call TRBJ2-3; TRBD2 matches 11 bases. Germline V gene lookup returns CDR1 MDHEN and CDR2 SYDVKM. The CDR3 is 15 residues long. Trimming removed 6 bases from V and 3 bases from J; junction bases left unmatched: 5. CDR3 region: CASSLAGGPTDTQYF. Here the CDR3 DNA reads TGTGCCAGCAGCTTAGCGGGAGGGCCGACAGATACGCAGTATTTT.